This T cell receptor beta chain was sequenced in a study of cytomegalovirus exposure and HLA in healthy donors. The table lists this clone with a count of one. As yet, its antigen is unknown. Overall study results and limits: For most TCR beta V segments, an earlier analysis put the productive rate at about 87% or about 30% of the time.

In the PCR, 60 Vbeta and 13 Jbeta primers were used. Generated by immunoSEQ multiplex PCR, the TCRdb table keeps only in-frame clones and is missing some. The sample has about 83,000 clones; around 79% are singletons. V trimming: 2 bases; J trimming: 7 bases; junction bases outside the gene matches: 4. This CDR3 spans 14 amino acids. The germline V gene encodes CDR1 SGHRS and CDR2 YFSETQ. The origin of this receptor is a man in his late teens or twenties in good health and CMV-seropositive. The V and J genes are TRBV5-1 and TRBJ2-2, with TRBD2 matching over 8 bases. The sequencing input was PBMCs. The chain's CDR3 is CASSFREGDGELFF. CDR3 nucleotide sequence: TGCGCCAGCAGCTTCCGGGAGGGGGACGGGGAGCTGTTTTTT.